The rows below give T cell receptor beta chains drawn from one sample of a study of blood T cell repertoires in COVID-19. Profiling relied on immunoSEQ multiplex PCR, and the TCRdb table lists in-frame clones only, not all of them. The data hold approximately 170,000 clones, with 88% observed a single time. The source material was peripheral blood. These receptors were obtained from a man aged 50 or older who had recovered from COVID-19. Each CDR3 is given with its conserved first and last residue. A D gene is named only where the DNA matches it firmly. Clone sizes are given selectively: once, few, many, or a class where the clone is expanded.

clone_size	v_call	d_call	j_call	cdr3_nt	cdr3_aa
-	TRBV5-1	TRBD1	TRBJ1-1	TGCGCCAGCAGCTTGGGGGACAGAATGAACACTGAAGCTTTCTTT	CASSLGDRMNTEAFF
-	TRBV4-1	-	TRBJ1-2	TGCGCCAGCAGCCAAGAGGCATCAACTAACTATGGCTACACCTTC	CASSQEASTNYGYTF
-	TRBV7-9	TRBD1	TRBJ2-5	TGTGCCAGCAGCTCGCCCGGGACAGGGGGCGCGGAGACCCAGTACTTC	CASSSPGTGGAETQYF
-	TRBV10-3	-	TRBJ2-5	TGTGCCATCAGCCGGGAACCACAAGAGACCCAGTACTTC	CAISREPQETQYF
-	TRBV7-2	TRBD1	TRBJ1-2	TGTGCCAGCAGCGACAGACAGGGGGCCCGAGGCTACACCTTC	CASSDRQGARGYTF
-	TRBV4-1	TRBD1	TRBJ1-6	TGCGCCAGCAGCCAAAAAGAGGGACAGGGGAATACGAATTCACCCCTCCACTTT	CASSQKEGQGNTNSPLHF
-	TRBV29-1	TRBD1	TRBJ1-1	TGCAGCGTGGGACAGAAAGGGAACACTGAAGCTTTCTTT	CSVGQKGNTEAFF
-	TRBV6-2/TRBV6-3	-	TRBJ2-3	TGTGCCAGCAGTTACACGTCGCTGCAGGCGCAGTATTTT	CASSYTSLQAQYF
-	TRBV2	TRBD2	TRBJ2-1	TGTGCCAGCAGAGCTAGCGGGTCGTACAATGAGCAGTTCTTC	CASRASGSYNEQFF
few	TRBV27	-	TRBJ2-7	TGTGCCAGCAGTTCCCGGGGTACCCACGAGCAGTACTTC	CASSSRGTHEQYF
-	TRBV2	-	TRBJ1-4	TGTGCCAGCAGTGAAGGAACAGTTGGAAAACTGTTTTTT	CASSEGTVGKLFF
few	TRBV28	-	TRBJ1-1	TGTGCCAGCAGTTTTCCCTACACTGAAGCTTTCTTT	CASSFPYTEAFF
-	TRBV4-3	TRBD1	TRBJ2-7	TGCGCCAGCAGCCAAGACTTCCGGACAGGGGGCAGCGAGCAGTACTTC	CASSQDFRTGGSEQYF
-	TRBV4-1	TRBD1	TRBJ1-1	TGCGCCAGCAGCCAAGTTTTCACGGGACAGGGGGACGAAGCTTTCTTT	CASSQVFTGQGDEAFF
-	TRBV24-1	TRBD2	TRBJ2-5	TGTGCCACCAGTGTCGGGGGGGGCCGCCAAGAGACCCAGTACTTC	CATSVGGGRQETQYF
-	TRBV5-4	TRBD1	TRBJ2-2	TGTGCCACCAAATCGGGACAGTTAAACACCGGGGAGCTGTTTTTT	CATKSGQLNTGELFF
-	TRBV5-8	-	TRBJ2-7	TGTGCCAGCACCCCACGGACTGACGAGCAGTACTTC	CASTPRTDEQYF
few	TRBV2	TRBD1	TRBJ2-1	TGTGCCAGCAGGCGGGACAGGGGGCTAAGTGAGCAGTTCTTC	CASRRDRGLSEQFF
-	TRBV6-2/TRBV6-3	TRBD1	TRBJ2-1	TGTGCCAGCAGTTACTCGAGGACAGGGAACTACAATGAGCAGTTCTTC	CASSYSRTGNYNEQFF
-	TRBV7-9	-	TRBJ2-5	TGTGCCAGCAGCTTAGGGCAACCACAAGAGACCCAGTACTTC	CASSLGQPQETQYF
once	TRBV5-1	TRBD2	TRBJ2-3	TGCGCCAGCAGCCACCGACTAGCGGACAGCACAGATACGCAGTATTTT	CASSHRLADSTDTQYF
-	TRBV7-2	TRBD2	TRBJ2-7	TGTGCCAGCAGCTTAGCCCTTCCCCCGGCCAGCGGGAGGAGGGCCTACGAGCAGTACTTC	CASSLALPPASGRRAYEQYF
-	TRBV19	TRBD1	TRBJ1-2	TGTGCCAGTAGTCCCCCCGGGACAGGGGTTGTCTATGGCTACACCTTC	CASSPPGTGVVYGYTF
-	TRBV7-3	-	TRBJ2-2	TGTGCCAGCAGCCTCGGGAACACCGGGGAGCTGTTTTTT	CASSLGNTGELFF
-	TRBV30	TRBD2	TRBJ2-3	TGTGCCTGGAGTCGGGGGGAGCAGGATACGCAGTATTTT	CAWSRGEQDTQYF
-	TRBV5-1	TRBD1	TRBJ1-2	TGCGCCAGCAGCTTGGGGGCCGCAGGGGGCGGCTATGGCTACACCTTC	CASSLGAAGGGYGYTF
-	TRBV18	-	TRBJ2-7	TGTGCCAGCTCACTGCGGGCCTCCTCCTACGAGCAGTACTTC	CASSLRASSYEQYF
-	TRBV7-8	-	TRBJ1-4	TGTGCCAGCAGCTTCTTCCGGGGAGCGGGCGAAAAACTGTTTTTT	CASSFFRGAGEKLFF